The source of this T cell receptor (beta chain) is a study of blood T cell repertoires in COVID-19 (dated by TCRdb to 2018 to 2021). For context, the study as a whole: The collaborator samples originated in the United States, Italy and Spain and spanned the acute and convalescent phases of COVID-19. The material from the prospective study consisted of cDNA or gDNA derived from T cells, B-cell-depleted T cells, or PBMCs. The dataset comprised deeply sampled blood TCRbeta repertoires from subjects exposed to, actively infected with, or recovered from COVID-19. The repertoires were released in a freely available public database intended as a resource for research on the immune response to SARS-CoV-2. Samples were obtained from the ongoing ImmuneRACE study (first 160 participants) and from 1,254 subjects provided by 6 global collaborators. Sample metadata almost always included a de-identified subject ID, COVID-19 status, age in years and sex. Where available, HLA class I and class II types were taken from metadata supplied by the sample provider and were not determined by assay-based typing. Paper-wide results and their limitations: How much clinical and demographic metadata was included differed by source and by participant, and the metadata was provided uncurated.

TCRbeta CDR3 regions were amplified from genomic DNA by means of the immunoSEQ Assay, a bias-controlled multiplex PCR. The paper's data handling went like this. Within the assay, amplification of reference gene primers was used to estimate how many nucleated cells each sample contained. Sequence reads were collapsed and filtered to measure the absolute abundance of every unique TCRbeta CDR3 rearrangement. For each sample, productive Simpson clonality was calculated by taking the square root of Simpson's diversity index across productive rearrangements. Here the immuneACCESS table is served through TCRdb, limited to in-frame sequences with V and J called. Missing clones are a known gap in these copies; in checked studies unresolved V genes cover under half, and the rest lacks a known reason. From that table come the V and J calls and clone size; the DNA was used to work out D and trimming. The sample table lists approximately 290,000 clones, around 85% of them with a count of one. The ten largest clones take up 0.87% of the sample.

One collaborating source in Seattle enrolled patients while the patients were actively infected and followed the patients over time throughout the course of disease. The collaborating institutions used their own protocols to collect whole blood in K2EDTA tubes. For TCRbeta analysis, collaborator samples were shipped as frozen whole blood, as isolated PBMCs, or as DNA extracted from either sample type. In regard to this clone: This clone's antigen is unknown. Per-nucleotide qualities are absent, and no much larger clonotype sits a single base away.

From its cysteine to its phenylalanine, the CDR3 spans 16 amino acids. Solely the CDR3 DNA is kept, with 48 bases framed from the first base. CDR1 and CDR2, looked up from the germline V gene, are MGHRA and YSYEKL. V is pruned by 4 bases and J by 3 bases, leaving 8 bases of the junction without a gene match. This sequence was found in a human donor with COVID-19, enrolled during active disease. The donor label of this sample is uncertain. Sequencing was carried out using peripheral blood. Rearrangement joined TRBV4-1 to TRBJ2-3, and TRBD2 aligns with 9 junction nucleotides. The DNA sequence is TGCGCCAGCAGCCTGCGTAGCGGGAGCATGACAGATACGCAGTATTTT. It specifies CASSLRSGSMTDTQYF.